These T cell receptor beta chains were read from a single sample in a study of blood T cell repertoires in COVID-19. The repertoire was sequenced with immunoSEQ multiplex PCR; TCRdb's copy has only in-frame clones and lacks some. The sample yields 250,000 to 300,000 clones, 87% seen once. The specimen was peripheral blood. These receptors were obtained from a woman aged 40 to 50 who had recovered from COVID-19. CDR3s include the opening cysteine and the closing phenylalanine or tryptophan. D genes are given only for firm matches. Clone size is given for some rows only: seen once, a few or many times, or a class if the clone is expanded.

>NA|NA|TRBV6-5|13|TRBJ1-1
CASSYGGHLRAFF
TGTGCCAGCAGTTACGGTGGACATCTAAGGGCTTTCTTT
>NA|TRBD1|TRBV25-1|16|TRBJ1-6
CASSEGGQGTNSPLHF
TGTGCCAGCAGTGAAGGGGGACAGGGAACTAATTCACCCCTCCACTTT
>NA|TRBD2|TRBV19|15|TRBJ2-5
CASRRPGLAGGRQYF
TGTGCCAGTAGGAGACCGGGACTAGCGGGGGGGCGACAGTACTTC
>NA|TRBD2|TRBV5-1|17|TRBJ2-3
CASRRGLASPSTDTQYF
TGCGCCAGCAGGAGGGGACTAGCGTCCCCTAGCACAGATACGCAGTATTTT
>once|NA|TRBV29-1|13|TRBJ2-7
CSVFPTGSYEQYF
TGCAGCGTTTTTCCCACAGGGTCCTACGAGCAGTACTTC
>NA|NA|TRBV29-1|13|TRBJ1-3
CSVAAFNGNTIYF
TGCAGCGTCGCGGCCTTCAACGGAAACACCATATATTTT
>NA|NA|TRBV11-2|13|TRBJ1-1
CASTPPQGTEAFF
TGTGCCAGCACCCCCCCCCAGGGAACTGAAGCTTTCTTT
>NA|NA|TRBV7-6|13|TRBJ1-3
CASSPTAGNTIYF
TGTGCCAGCAGCCCGACAGCCGGAAACACCATATATTTT
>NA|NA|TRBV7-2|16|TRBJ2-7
CASSRLDTVPTYEQYF
TGTGCCAGCAGCCGTCTCGATACAGTACCAACCTACGAGCAGTACTTC
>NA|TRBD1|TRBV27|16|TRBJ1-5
CASSLFSGGGNQPQHF
TGTGCCAGCAGTTTATTTTCAGGGGGCGGCAATCAGCCCCAGCATTTT
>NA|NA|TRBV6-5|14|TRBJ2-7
CASSYLSGSYEQYF
TGTGCCAGCAGTTACCTATCGGGGTCCTACGAGCAGTACTTC
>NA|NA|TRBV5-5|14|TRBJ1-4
CASSLDRDGRKLFF
TGTGCCAGCAGCTTGGACAGGGATGGGCGAAAACTGTTTTTT
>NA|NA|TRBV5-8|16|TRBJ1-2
CASSPRGASTNYGYTF
TGTGCCAGCAGCCCCCGGGGAGCTTCAACCAACTATGGCTACACCTTC
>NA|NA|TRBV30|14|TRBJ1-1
CAWSWGGKNTEAFF
TGTGCCTGGAGCTGGGGGGGAAAGAACACTGAAGCTTTCTTT
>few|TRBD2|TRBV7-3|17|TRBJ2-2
CASSFASGGPNTGELFF
TGTGCCAGCAGCTTCGCTAGCGGGGGCCCTAACACCGGGGAGCTGTTTTTT
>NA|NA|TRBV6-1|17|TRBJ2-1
CASSEGSSSGDYNEQFF
TGTGCCAGCAGTGAAGGCTCCTCCTCCGGGGACTACAATGAGCAGTTCTTC
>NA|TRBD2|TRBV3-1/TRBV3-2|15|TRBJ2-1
CASSRGASGVRGQFF
TGTGCCAGCAGCCGAGGGGCTAGCGGGGTAAGGGGGCAGTTCTTC
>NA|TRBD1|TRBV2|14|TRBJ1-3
CASSAQGNGNTIYF
TGTGCCAGCAGTGCACAGGGGAATGGAAACACCATATATTTT
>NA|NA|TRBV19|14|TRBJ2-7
CASSIREYAYEQYF
TGTGCCAGTAGTATACGGGAATACGCCTACGAGCAGTACTTC
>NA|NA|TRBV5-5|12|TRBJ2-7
CASSLAGGEQYF
TGTGCCAGCAGCTTGGCCGGGGGAGAGCAGTACTTC
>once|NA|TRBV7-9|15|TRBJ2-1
CASSLYISSYNEQFF
TGTGCCAGCAGCTTATACATAAGCTCCTACAATGAGCAGTTCTTC
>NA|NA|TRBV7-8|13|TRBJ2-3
CASTMTLPGTQYF
TGTGCCAGCACCATGACTCTGCCTGGTACGCAGTATTTT
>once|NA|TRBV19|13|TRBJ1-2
CASSKGGSRGYTF
TGTGCCAGTAGTAAGGGGGGGTCTAGAGGCTACACCTTC
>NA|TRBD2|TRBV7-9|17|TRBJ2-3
CASSSRGSGGPLDTQYF
TGTGCCAGCAGCTCTCGGGGGAGCGGGGGACCTCTAGATACGCAGTATTTT
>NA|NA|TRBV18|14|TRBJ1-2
CASSLRDRNYGYTF
TGTGCCAGCTCACTCCGAGACAGAAACTATGGCTACACCTTC
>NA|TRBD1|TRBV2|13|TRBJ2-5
CASSWTGGETQYF
TGTGCCAGCAGTTGGACAGGGGGAGAGACCCAGTACTTC
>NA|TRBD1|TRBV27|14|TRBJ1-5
CASSIQGAWQPQHF
TGTGCCAGCAGTATTCAGGGGGCTTGGCAGCCCCAGCATTTT
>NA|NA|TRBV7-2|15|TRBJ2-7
CASSLVGRGPHEQYF
TGTGCCAGCAGCTTAGTTGGCAGGGGTCCCCACGAGCAGTACTTC
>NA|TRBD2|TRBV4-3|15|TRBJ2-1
CASSQDLSGTSGKFF
TGCGCCAGCAGCCAAGACCTGTCCGGGACTAGCGGGAAGTTCTTC
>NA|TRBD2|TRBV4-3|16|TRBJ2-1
CASSQFASGAYNEQFF
TGCGCCAGCAGCCAGTTCGCTAGCGGGGCTTACAATGAGCAGTTCTTC
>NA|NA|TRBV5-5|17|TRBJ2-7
CASSLDAGPTASYEQYF
TGTGCCAGCAGCTTGGATGCGGGGCCGACGGCCTCCTACGAGCAGTACTTC
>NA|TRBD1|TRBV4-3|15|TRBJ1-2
CASSYRTGEGNGYTF
TGCGCCAGCAGCTACCGGACAGGGGAAGGTAATGGCTACACCTTC
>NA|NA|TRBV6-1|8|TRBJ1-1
CATSPPFF
TGTGCCACCTCCCCCCCTTTCTTT
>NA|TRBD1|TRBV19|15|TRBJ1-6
CASRDRGLWNSPLHF
TGTGCCAGTAGGGACAGGGGGCTATGGAATTCACCCCTCCACTTT
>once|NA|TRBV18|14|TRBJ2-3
CASTPGHFTDTQYF
TGTGCCAGTACCCCGGGACACTTCACAGATACGCAGTATTTT
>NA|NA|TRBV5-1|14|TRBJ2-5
CASSLGTNQETQYF
TGCGCCAGCAGCTTGGGGACTAACCAAGAGACCCAGTACTTC
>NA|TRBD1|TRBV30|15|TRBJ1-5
CAWNQDRGLNQPQHF
TGTGCCTGGAACCAAGACAGGGGACTAAATCAGCCCCAGCATTTT
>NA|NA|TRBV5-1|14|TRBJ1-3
CASSPDVSGNTIYF
TGCGCCAGCAGCCCAGATGTCTCTGGAAACACCATATATTTT
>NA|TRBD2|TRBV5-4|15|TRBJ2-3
CASSLVGGGTDTQYF
TGTGCCAGCAGCTTGGTAGGCGGGGGGACAGATACGCAGTATTTT
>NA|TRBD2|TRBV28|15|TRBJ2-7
CASSFGTSGGLEQYF
TGTGCCAGCAGTTTCGGGACTAGCGGGGGGCTCGAGCAGTACTTC
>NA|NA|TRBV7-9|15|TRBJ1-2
CASTTSTRVSGGYTF
TGTGCCAGCACCACCTCCACACGGGTGTCGGGGGGCTACACCTTC
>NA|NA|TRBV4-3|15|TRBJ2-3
CASSRLAISTDTQYF
TGCGCCAGCAGCCGCCTAGCGATATCCACAGATACGCAGTATTTT
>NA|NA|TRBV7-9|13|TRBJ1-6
CASSFLANSPLHF
TGTGCCAGCAGCTTTCTAGCGAATTCACCCCTCCACTTT
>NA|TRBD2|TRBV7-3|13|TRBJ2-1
CASSLTRGDEQFF
TGTGCCAGCAGCTTAACTCGGGGGGATGAGCAGTTCTTC
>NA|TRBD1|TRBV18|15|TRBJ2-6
CASSTTGVGANVLTF
TGTGCCAGCTCTACCACAGGGGTGGGGGCCAACGTCCTGACTTTC
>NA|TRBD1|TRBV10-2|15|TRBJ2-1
CASRDRVIKINEQFF
TGCGCCAGCAGGGACAGGGTCATCAAAATCAATGAGCAGTTCTTC
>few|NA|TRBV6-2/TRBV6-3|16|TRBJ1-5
CASSYSKGDYNQPQHF
TGTGCCAGCAGTTACTCGAAGGGAGACTACAATCAGCCCCAGCATTTT
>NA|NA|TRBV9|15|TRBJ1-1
CASSVEGGVNTEAFF
TGTGCCAGCAGCGTAGAGGGAGGAGTGAACACTGAAGCTTTCTTT
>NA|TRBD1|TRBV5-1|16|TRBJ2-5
CASSLPTGQGQETQYF
TGCGCCAGCAGCTTACCCACGGGACAGGGCCAAGAGACCCAGTACTTC